The 20 T cell receptor beta chains listed next were all sequenced from one sample in a study of memory CD4+ T cells and cytomegalovirus serostatus. Here immunoSEQ multiplex PCR was the method, and the copy in TCRdb shows in-frame clones only, minus some. The profile shows over 75,000 clones, about four fifths of them singletons. Single viable CD3+CD4+CD8-CD45RO+ cells were sorted as the memory CD4+ T cells. The sequencing sample was made of memory CD4+ T cells from blood. The source of these receptors is an adult in good health and CMV-seropositive.

The V call is TRBV4-2, the J call TRBJ2-7, with 9 bases aligning to TRBD1. Trimming at V came to 5 bases and at J to 6 bases, leaving 8 bases not matched to a gene. Germline V gene data show CDR1 as LGHNA and CDR2 as YNFKEQ. The CDR3 spans 14 residues. The CDR3 coding sequence is TGTGCCAGCAGCGACGGGACAGGGCTCTTCGAGCAGTACTTC. Its translation is CASSDGTGLFEQYF.

The table lists this clone with a few counts. This rearrangement joins TRBV10-2 to TRBJ1-2; 7 bases map to TRBD1. The CDR3 sequence is 15 residues long. Trimming cost V 8 bases and J 8 bases; bases outside gene matches: 17. CDR1 is WSHSY, CDR2 SAAADI, per germline. CDR3 residues: CASAKIGQAGGGYTF. DNA of the CDR3: TGCGCCAGCGCTAAAATCGGACAGGCCGGCGGGGGCTACACCTTC.

The chain is built from TRBV19 and TRBJ1-5; D is undetermined. Trimming took 3 bases from V and 0 from J, leaving 9 bases between them. The CDR3 is made up of 15 amino acids. The germline V gene has CDR1 LNHDA and CDR2 SQIVND (reference sequence). In nucleotides, the CDR3 is TGTGCCAGTAGTATTGCCAGGCATAGCAATCAGCCCCAGCATTTT. Encoded protein: CASSIARHSNQPQHF.

This chain joins TRBV9 and TRBJ2-7; TRBD1 matches at 7 bases. The CDR3 is 15 residues long. Germline CDR1 SGDLS, CDR2 YYNGEE. Germline trimming cut 4 bases from V and 1 base from J; bases unmatched to any gene: 8. DNA for the CDR3: TGTGCCAGCAGCCTTGGACAGGCCCGTTCCTACGAGCAGTACTTC. It codes for CASSLGQARSYEQYF.

V and J are TRBV28 and TRBJ1-2; TRBD1 might be the D (6 bases). There are 13 residues in the CDR3. Between the trimmed V and J ends, which lost 6 bases and 4 bases, there was a span of 12 bases. Per the germline V gene, CDR1 is MDHEN and CDR2 is SYDVKM. CDR3 bases: TGTGCCAGCAGCCCCGACAGGCTCTATGGCTACACCTTC. This gives the protein CASSPDRLYGYTF.

The chain carries TRBV9 and TRBJ2-7; 8 bases match TRBD2. The CDR3 has 16 residues. V lost 4 bases and J lost 1; bases outside the gene matches: 10. Germline V gene lookup returns CDR1 SGDLS and CDR2 YYNGEE. The CDR3 DNA reads TGTGCCAGCAGCCCACCGAGGGCTAGCGGGTCCTACGAGCAGTACTTC. It encodes CASSPPRASGSYEQYF.

Details on this clone: Mismatch with germline at one junction end may stem from a read error. The rearrangement joins TRBV7-7 to TRBJ2-1, with D unclear. This CDR3 comprises 14 residues. Germline lookup yields CDR1 SSHAT and CDR2 FNYEAQ (reference sequence). CDR3: CASSFSLSSWEQFF. In DNA form, the CDR3 reads TGTGCTAGCAGCTTCTCGCTGTCGTCATGGGAGCAGTTCTTC.

This chain uses TRBV5-1 with TRBJ1-2; D gene unclear. The germline V gene encodes CDR1 SGHRS and CDR2 YFSETQ. The germline V and J ends were trimmed by 0 bases and 8 bases, with 17 bases remaining between them. This CDR3 spans 15 amino acids. For the CDR3, the DNA is TGCGCCAGCAGCTTGGCCGGGGTCGGATTGGAGGGCTACACCTTC. Its translation is CASSLAGVGLEGYTF. Drawing the rest from reference TRBV5-1 and TRBJ1-2, the complete variable domain is KAGVTQTPRYLIKTRGQQVTLSCSPISGHRSVSWYQQTPGQGLQFLFEYFSETQRNKGNFPGRFSGRQFSNSRSEMNVSTLELGDSALYLCASSLAGVGLEGYTFGSGTRLTVV.

The chain links TRBV5-1 to TRBJ2-5, with D maybe TRBD1 (5 bases). Germline-derived CDR1 and CDR2 are SGHRS and YFSETQ. V was cut by 2 bases and J by 1 base, with 12 bases left in between. The CDR3 contains 15 residues. CDR3 loop: CASSLGVGLQETQYF. CDR3 DNA: TGCGCCAGCAGCTTAGGGGTCGGGCTCCAAGAGACCCAGTACTTC.

The chain joins TRBV7-9 to TRBJ2-1; 12 nucleotides line up with TRBD2. The CDR3 is 16 amino acids. The germline CDR1 and CDR2 sequences are SEHNR and FQNEAQ (reference sequence). V gave up 4 bases and J gave up 8 bases; unmatched junction bases: 9. Written as DNA, the CDR3 is TGTGCCAGCAGCTCGTCTCTAGCGGGAGGGCTGGATGAGCAGTTCTTC. Protein: CASSSSLAGGLDEQFF.

The chain recombines TRBV19 with TRBJ1-4, with D uncertain. Germline V gene sequence: CDR1 LNHDA, CDR2 SQIVND (reference sequence). Trimming took off 4 bases at V and 2 bases at J, with 11 bases between the two ends. The CDR3 totals 15 residues. This chain's CDR3 is CASSTRRVTNEKLFF. The CDR3 DNA sequence: TGTGCCAGTAGTACAAGGCGGGTGACTAATGAAAAACTGTTTTTT.

The genes are TRBV18 and TRBJ2-2; maybe TRBD1 (6 bases). Trimming shortened V by 6 bases and J by 6 bases, and 14 bases separated the two germline ends. This CDR3 contains 14 residues. Germline values: CDR1 KGHSH, CDR2 LQKENI. The CDR3 DNA reads as TGTGCCAGCTCTCAGGACAGTCTCGCCGGGGAGCTGTTTTTT. Its protein product is CASSQDSLAGELFF.

This chain joins TRBV4-3 and TRBJ1-3; 10 nucleotides align to TRBD1. Germline trimming cut 0 bases from V and 2 bases from J; bases unmatched to any gene: 7. CDR1 and CDR2 from the germline V gene are LGHNA and YSLEER. The CDR3 is 18 residues long. The CDR3 region has the DNA TGCGCCAGCAGCCAAGACCGGGACAGGGGATACCCTGGAAACACCATATATTTT. Translating gives CASSQDRDRGYPGNTIYF.

The chain has TRBV28 and TRBJ1-5, with 7 bases identical to TRBD1. V shed 5 bases and J 5 bases; nucleotides not matched to a gene: 9. The CDR3 contains 15 residues. Germline loops: CDR1 MDHEN, CDR2 SYDVKM. The DNA of the CDR3 is TGTGCCAGCAGTCGTTCCTGGACAGGTGATCAGCCCCAGCATTTT. This translates into CASSRSWTGDQPQHF.

The sample holds a few counts of this clone. The chain employs TRBV29-1 and TRBJ1-1; the D gene is possibly TRBD1 (5 bases). From germline, CDR1 is SQVTM and CDR2 ANQGSEA. The CDR3 runs 12 residues. V was trimmed by 5 bases and J by 4 bases, leaving 11 bases between them. In DNA form, the CDR3 reads TGCAGCGTTTCGACAGTCGGCACTGAAGCTTTCTTT. Protein sequence: CSVSTVGTEAFF.

The genes are TRBV10-3 and TRBJ2-5; D is perhaps TRBD1 or TRBD2 (6 bases each). The CDR3 spans 13 residues. Trimming took 2 bases from V and 4 from J, leaving 8 bases between them. Germline lookup yields CDR1 ENHRY and CDR2 SYGVKD. CDR3 nucleotides: TGTGCCATCAGTGAGAAGGGGGGAGAGACCCAGTACTTC. It specifies CAISEKGGETQYF.

V gene TRBV18 combines with J gene TRBJ1-2; 8 bases align to TRBD1. Per the germline V gene, CDR1 is KGHSH and CDR2 is LQKENI. V shed 6 bases, J shed 4 bases, and the junction held 4 bases outside the gene matches. This CDR3 is 13 amino acids long. The CDR3 protein is CASSVDRAYGYTF. For the CDR3, the DNA is TGTGCCAGCTCCGTGGACAGGGCCTATGGCTACACCTTC.

The J gene is TRBJ2-7, the V gene TRBV5-1; D is perhaps TRBD1 (6 bases). Germline lookup yields CDR1 SGHRS and CDR2 YFSETQ. Trimming took off 3 bases at V and 5 bases at J, with 21 bases between the two ends. CDR3 length: 16 residues. The CDR3 coding sequence is TGCGCCAGCAGCTCATCTCAGGGGTCCCTATTTCACGAGCAGTACTTC. It yields the protein CASSSSQGSLFHEQYF.

The chain joins TRBV30 to TRBJ2-2, with D maybe TRBD2 (5 bases). Trimming took off 0 bases at V and 3 bases at J, with 11 bases between the two ends. The CDR3 spans 15 residues. Germline V gene sequence: CDR1 GTSNPN, CDR2 SVGIG (reference sequence). CDR3 nucleotides: TGTGCCTGGAGTGTACTAAGCGGACACACCGGGGAGCTGTTTTTT. This gives the protein CAWSVLSGHTGELFF. Full variable domain (remainder filled in from reference TRBV30 and TRBJ2-2): SQTIHQWPATLVQPVGSPLSLECTVEGTSNPNLYWYRQAAGRGLQLLFYSVGIGQISSEVPQNLSASRPQDRQFILSSKKLLLSDSGFYLCAWSVLSGHTGELFFGEGSRLTVL.

This chain uses TRBV6-1 with TRBJ1-5; a weak D match, TRBD1 (5 bases). This CDR3 contains 15 residues. V gave up 7 bases and J gave up 4 bases, with 17 bases separating them. CDR1 and CDR2 from the germline V gene are MNHNS and SASEGT. The CDR3 coding sequence is TGTGCCAGCAAAAGGCGGGACGGAGAGAATCAGCCCCAGCATTTT. This codes for CASKRRDGENQPQHF.